The 10 T cell receptor beta chains below all came from one sample that was sequenced in a study of blood T cell repertoires in COVID-19. TCRdb keeps only in-frame clones here, not all; method: immunoSEQ multiplex PCR. The sample carries some 76,000 clones, around 86% recorded once. Sequenced material: peripheral blood. These TCRs come from a woman aged 18-29 years with acute or convalescent COVID-19.

This clone was seen a handful of times. This chain links TRBV6-6 with TRBJ1-5; no clear D gene. CDR3 length equals 13 residues. Germline V gene data show CDR1 as MNHNY and CDR2 as SVGAGI (reference sequence). With 4 bases removed from V and 4 bases from J, the gap between germline ends came to 8 bases. Here the CDR3 DNA reads TGTGCCAGCAGTTGGTTGGAGAATCAGCCCCAGCATTTT. It is translated as CASSWLENQPQHF.

The V gene is TRBV4-1, the J gene TRBJ1-1; D is uncertain. Germline-derived CDR1 and CDR2 are MGHRA and YSYEKL. CDR3 length: 13 residues. The V and J ends lost 0 bases and 1 base respectively, with 3 bases between them. The CDR3 bases are TGCGCCAGCAGCCAAGACAGGAACACTGAAGCTTTCTTT. It codes for CASSQDRNTEAFF.

The chain combines TRBV5-1 with TRBJ1-1; 8 nucleotides match TRBD1. The CDR3 covers 12 residues. Germline V CDR1 and CDR2: SGHRS, YFSETQ. V lost 4 bases and J lost 8; bases outside the gene matches: 4. The CDR3 spells CASSMDRAEAFF. The CDR3 DNA follows: TGCGCCAGCAGCATGGACAGGGCAGAAGCTTTCTTT. Supplemented by reference TRBV5-1 and TRBJ1-1, the full variable domain reads KAGVTQTPRYLIKTRGQQVTLSCSPISGHRSVSWYQQTPGQGLQFLFEYFSETQRNKGNFPGRFSGRQFSNSRSEMNVSTLELGDSALYLCASSMDRAEAFFGQGTRLTVV.

This chain uses TRBV30 with TRBJ1-2; D call uncertain. There are 13 residues in the CDR3. Trimming left V 0 bases short and J 5 bases short, with 10 bases between. The germline V gene encodes CDR1 GTSNPN and CDR2 SVGIG (reference sequence). DNA for the CDR3: TGTGCCTGGAGTGTACGCCAGGATTATGGCTACACCTTC. It is translated as CAWSVRQDYGYTF.

V usage is TRBV9 and J usage is TRBJ2-3; 9 nucleotides line up with TRBD1. Per the germline V gene, CDR1 is SGDLS and CDR2 is YYNGEE. V lost 1 base and J lost 3; bases outside the gene matches: 6. CDR3 size: 16 residues. DNA for the CDR3: TGTGCCAGCAGCGTACAGGGACAGGGTGGAACAGATACGCAGTATTTT. Amino acids: CASSVQGQGGTDTQYF.

The chain combines TRBV4-3 with TRBJ2-3, with D perhaps matching TRBD2 (6 bases). The CDR3 has 16 amino acids. Trimming shortened V by 0 bases and J by 5 bases, and 15 bases separated the two germline ends. Per germline, CDR1 LGHNA and CDR2 YSLEER. This CDR3 reads CASSQDRRRGLDTQYF. The CDR3 DNA sequence: TGCGCCAGCAGCCAAGATCGGCGGAGGGGTTTAGATACGCAGTATTTT.

V gene TRBV2 combines with J gene TRBJ2-7; possible D gene TRBD2, 5 bases. Trimming removed 2 bases at V and 2 bases at J, with 10 bases between. This CDR3 has 14 amino acids. Germline CDR1 is SNHLY and CDR2 is FYNNEI. The CDR3, as DNA: TGTGCCAGCAGTGAAATAGCGCGCACCTACGAGCAGTACTTC. Translated, it gives CASSEIARTYEQYF.

The chain employs TRBV12-1 and TRBJ2-3; the table's TRBD2 call for D was not verified on the DNA. TRBV12-1 is labeled a pseudogene. The CDR3 runs to 18 residues. The CDR3 here is CASSFASRIAGYTDTQYF. In DNA form, the CDR3 reads TGTGCCAGCAGCTTTGCATCTAGAATAGCGGGGTACACAGATACGCAGTATTTT.

This clone was counted only a few times. CDR3 in DNA: TGTGCCAGTAGTATGCCACGAGAGTTCGCTGAAGCTTTCTTT. Amino acid sequence: CASSMPREFAEAFF. This chain uses TRBV19 with TRBJ1-1; D gene uncertain. The germline V gene has CDR1 LNHDA and CDR2 SQIVND (reference sequence). V lost 3 bases to trimming and J lost 6 bases, with 14 bases between them. This CDR3 region has 14 residues.

This chain links TRBV10-2 with TRBJ1-3; D is possibly TRBD1 (5 bases). The CDR3 extends over 15 amino acids. Per the germline V gene, CDR1 is WSHSY and CDR2 is SAAADI. V shed 8 bases and J shed 0 bases, with 14 bases lying between them. CDR3 in amino acids: CASGTGTDSGNTIYF. The CDR3 nucleotides read TGCGCCAGCGGCACAGGAACAGACTCTGGAAACACCATATATTTT.